The clone carrying this T cell receptor (beta chain) was detected a few times. Antigen specificity is unknown. This specimen comes from a study of cytomegalovirus exposure and HLA in healthy donors. General study findings and limits: At a 0.05 false discovery rate, a later analysis found over 15,000 TCR beta sequences to be associated with HLA alleles. An apparent linkage of common viral pathogens to several of the most significant clusters emerged in a later analysis.

The V end lost 6 bases, the J end lost 6 bases, and 8 bases lay between the germline ends. The CDR3 is 11 amino acids. CDR1 and CDR2 (germline): MNHEY, SVGAGI. This PCR relied on a set of 60 Vbeta primers and 13 Jbeta primers. Authors' analysis steps: In a later analysis, of roughly 73 million unique beta chains, roughly 10 million appeared in at least two donors. Some clones are missing from TCRdb's copy, which holds only in-frame ones; the method was immunoSEQ multiplex PCR. The DNA was the basis for D and trimming; V, J and clone size are from that table. The data contain over 100,000 clones, 63% of them singletons.

The sequence came from a man between 40 and 49 years old in good health and CMV-seropositive. The sample consisted of PBMCs. The chain links TRBV6-5 to TRBJ1-1, with D uncertain. This CDR3 is CASRLRSEAFF. CDR3 nucleotide sequence: TGTGCCAGCAGACTCCGGTCTGAAGCTTTCTTT.